This passage covers 5 T cell receptor beta chains from one sample sequenced in a study of cytomegalovirus exposure and HLA in healthy donors. Amplification used 60 Vbeta primers and 13 Jbeta primers. This table comes from immunoSEQ multiplex PCR, and its TCRdb copy is limited to in-frame clones, with some not included. The sample carries over 150,000 clones, 65% to 70% recorded once. The sequenced material came from PBMCs. The receptors stem from a woman younger than 30 in good health and CMV-seropositive.

This clone was seen just once. V usage is TRBV5-1 and J usage is TRBJ2-7; 9 bases fit TRBD1. This CDR3 has 15 amino acids. The J segment lost 7 bases and the V segment lost 4 bases, leaving 12 bases of the junction unmatched. CDR1 is SGHRS and CDR2 is YFSETQ in the germline V gene. This CDR3 reads CASSPEHRGPREQYF. CDR3 nucleotide sequence: TGCGCCAGCAGCCCGGAACACAGGGGGCCTAGGGAGCAGTACTTC.

V and J are TRBV13 and TRBJ2-1; D might be TRBD2 (7 bases). The CDR3 extends over 12 amino acids. Germline V lookup: CDR1 PRHDT, CDR2 FYEKMQ (reference sequence). Trimming stripped 3 bases from V and 10 bases from J, with 10 bases between. The CDR3 sequence is CASSLGGAEQFF. CDR3 DNA sequence: TGTGCCAGCAGCTTGGGGGGGGCAGAGCAGTTCTTC.

The CDR3 loop is CASSSPQGVGEKLFF. In DNA form, the CDR3 reads TGTGCCAGCAGTTCACCCCAGGGCGTAGGTGAAAAACTGTTTTTT. J is TRBJ1-4 and V is TRBV28, with D perhaps matching TRBD1 (5 bases). Trimming took off 4 bases at V and 7 bases at J, with 16 bases between the two ends. This CDR3 spans 15 amino acids. Per the germline V gene, CDR1 is MDHEN and CDR2 is SYDVKM. The variable domain in full, with the rest retrieved from reference TRBV28 and TRBJ1-4, is DVKVTQSSRYLVKRTGEKVFLECVQDMDHENMFWYRQDPGLGLRLIYFSYDVKMKEKGDIPEGYSVSREKKERFSLILESASTNQTSMYLCASSSPQGVGEKLFFGSGTQLSVL.

This clone was counted between two and nine times. V and J are TRBV18 and TRBJ2-3; D may be TRBD2 (6 bases). Trimming took 1 base from V and 6 from J, leaving 8 bases between them. The CDR3 is made up of 13 amino acids. The germline gives CDR1 KGHSH, CDR2 LQKENI. The CDR3 region is CASSPRGTDTQYF. In DNA, the CDR3 is TGTGCCAGCTCACCACGTGGGACTGATACGCAGTATTTT.

The J gene is TRBJ1-1, the V gene TRBV5-4, with a possible D match to TRBD1 (6 bases). Germline lookup yields CDR1 SGHNT and CDR2 YYREEE (reference sequence). This CDR3 comprises 17 residues. Trimming removed 0 bases from V and 3 bases from J, with 18 bases in between. The CDR3 coding sequence is TGTGCCAGCAGCTTGGGGGGTTTGTCAGGGGCTTACACTGAAGCTTTCTTT. Its translation: CASSLGGLSGAYTEAFF. Using reference TRBV5-4 and TRBJ1-1 for the parts outside the CDR3, the full variable domain is ETGVTQSPTHLIKTRGQQVTLRCSSQSGHNTVSWYQQALGQGPQFIFQYYREEENGRGNFPPRFSGLQFPNYSSELNVNALELDDSALYLCASSLGGLSGAYTEAFFGQGTRLTVV.